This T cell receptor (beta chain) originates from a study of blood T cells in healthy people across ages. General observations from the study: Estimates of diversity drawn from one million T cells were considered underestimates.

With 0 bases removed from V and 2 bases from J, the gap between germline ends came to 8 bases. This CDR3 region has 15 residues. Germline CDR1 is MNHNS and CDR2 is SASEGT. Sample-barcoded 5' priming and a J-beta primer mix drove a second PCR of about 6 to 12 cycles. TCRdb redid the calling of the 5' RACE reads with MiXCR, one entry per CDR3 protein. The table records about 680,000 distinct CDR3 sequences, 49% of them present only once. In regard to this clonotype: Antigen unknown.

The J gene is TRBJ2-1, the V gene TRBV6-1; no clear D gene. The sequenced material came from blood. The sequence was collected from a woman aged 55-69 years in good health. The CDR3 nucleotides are TGTGCCAGCAGTGAAGCGAAGGCAGCCTACAATGAGCAGTTCTTC. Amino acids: CASSEAKAAYNEQFF.